The rows below give T cell receptor beta chains drawn from one sample of a study of blood T cell repertoires in COVID-19. TCRdb's table, derived via immunoSEQ multiplex PCR, lists solely in-frame clones and lacks some. The table lists approximately 150,000 clones, about 85% of them singletons. The specimen sequenced was peripheral blood. The receptors stem from a man aged 35-49 years with acute or convalescent COVID-19. Each CDR3 is given with its conserved first and last residue. Each record gives: J gene, V gene, D gene, clone size, CDR3 DNA, CDR3 protein. D genes are given only for firm matches. Rows give clone size only sometimes, using once, few, many, or a class for an expanded clone.

>TRBJ2-7|TRBV28|.|.
TGTGCCAGCAGTTTCCCGAGTGGGAGTCAGTACTTC
CASSFPSGSQYF
>TRBJ2-3|TRBV7-9|TRBD2|.
TGTGCCAGCAGCCCGCGGGGGGGGACCACAGATACGCAGTATTTT
CASSPRGGTTDTQYF
>TRBJ1-1|TRBV4-1|.|.
TGCGCCAGCAGCCAAGTTCCTAACACTGAAGCTTTCTTT
CASSQVPNTEAFF
>TRBJ1-2|TRBV5-1|.|once
TGCGCCAGCAGTCCTGGCACAGCTAACTATGGCTACACCTTC
CASSPGTANYGYTF
>TRBJ2-1|TRBV2|TRBD1|.
TGTGCCAGCAGGGCGGGACAGGGGGGCTACAATGAGCAGTTCTTC
CASRAGQGGYNEQFF
>TRBJ1-2|TRBV10-3|.|.
TGTGCCATCAGTGAGTCGAGGGATGGCTACACCTTC
CAISESRDGYTF
>TRBJ2-7|TRBV6-2/TRBV6-3|.|.
TGTGCCAGCAGTTTTCCAGGGTACGAGCAGTACTTC
CASSFPGYEQYF
>TRBJ2-4|TRBV28|.|once
TGTGCCAGCAGTCCCGGAGAGACGGGGAGAGGAAACATTCAGTACTTC
CASSPGETGRGNIQYF
>TRBJ1-2|TRBV6-5|TRBD1|once
TGTGCCAGCAATAAGGCAGGGGGTGGCTACACCTTC
CASNKAGGGYTF
>TRBJ2-1|TRBV7-8|.|.
TGTGCCAGCAGCTCGCAGGTAGGGAGTTCCTACAATGAGCAGTTCTTC
CASSSQVGSSYNEQFF
>TRBJ2-3|TRBV1|.|.
TGCACCAGCAGCCAGGAGCGGGGAGGCACAGATACGCAGTATTTT
CTSSQERGGTDTQYF
>TRBJ1-4|TRBV5-4|TRBD1|.
TGTGCCAGCAGCTTCGGAGGCAGGGGGCGTTCTAATGAAAAACTGTTTTTT
CASSFGGRGRSNEKLFF
>TRBJ1-2|TRBV7-3|.|.
TGTGCCAGCAGCTTAGGCCGGGTGGCCTATGGCTACACCTTC
CASSLGRVAYGYTF
>TRBJ1-1|TRBV10-3|.|.
TGTGCCATCAGTGGCCGGAGACGGCTGAACACTGAAGCTTTCTTT
CAISGRRRLNTEAFF
>TRBJ2-5|TRBV9|TRBD2|few
TGTGCCAGCAGCATAGGGACTAGCGGGGGGATCCAAGAGACCCAGTACTTC
CASSIGTSGGIQETQYF
>TRBJ2-3|TRBV10-1|.|.
TGCGCCAGCAGAGCTAGCCCCAGCAGCACAGATACGCAGTATTTT
CASRASPSSTDTQYF
>TRBJ2-7|TRBV6-6|.|.
TGTGCCAGCAGGAGGGACTCAACTAAGCTGTACTTC
CASRRDSTKLYF
>TRBJ1-3|TRBV30|.|.
TGTGCCTGGGGAGTAAGTTCCAGGACCATATATTTT
CAWGVSSRTIYF
>TRBJ1-6|TRBV12-3/TRBV12-4|.|.
TGTGCCAGCTTACAGCAACTGGGTTCACCCCTCCACTTT
CASLQQLGSPLHF
>TRBJ2-7|TRBV20-1|TRBD1|.
TGCAGTGCTCGTGACAGGGTGGGTTACGAGCAGTACTTC
CSARDRVGYEQYF
>TRBJ1-5|TRBV27|.|.
TGTGCCAGCAGTCCACTCTGGGCGATCAATCAGCCCCAGCATTTT
CASSPLWAINQPQHF
>TRBJ1-4|TRBV29-1|.|once
TGCAGCGTGGGGGAGGGTAATGAAAAACTGTTTTTT
CSVGEGNEKLFF
>TRBJ1-4|TRBV19|.|.
TGTGCCAGTAGTACCTTTGACAGATCGAATGAAAAACTGTTTTTT
CASSTFDRSNEKLFF
>TRBJ2-7|TRBV11-2|.|.
TGTGCCAGCAGCCTATTCTACGAGCAGTACTTC
CASSLFYEQYF
>TRBJ1-2|TRBV24-1|TRBD1|once
TGTGCCACCAGTGATCCCGGACAGGGTGGTGGCTACACCTTC
CATSDPGQGGGYTF
>TRBJ1-6|TRBV5-6|.|.
TGTGCCAGCAGCGACCCAGGGAATTCACCCCTCCACTTT
CASSDPGNSPLHF
>TRBJ1-2|TRBV29-1|.|.
TGCAGCGTTGAAGGGTTCGGGGAACCTAATGGCTACACCTTC
CSVEGFGEPNGYTF
>TRBJ2-7|TRBV6-5|TRBD1|.
TGTGCCAGCAGAAATTGGGACAGGGGACACGAGCAGTACTTC
CASRNWDRGHEQYF
>TRBJ2-2|TRBV27|.|.
TGTGCCAGCAGTCTCAGGGGAGCGAACACCGGGGAGCTGTTTTTT
CASSLRGANTGELFF
>TRBJ2-7|TRBV7-2|.|.
TGTGCCAGCAGCGTTACAGGTCGGAGCTCCTACGAGCAGTACTTC
CASSVTGRSSYEQYF
>TRBJ1-2|TRBV11-2|TRBD1|.
TGTGCCAGCAGCCCCCCCGGGACAGGGGCTCCCTATGGCTACACCTTC
CASSPPGTGAPYGYTF
>TRBJ2-1|TRBV7-7|TRBD1|.
TGTGCTAGCAGCTTAGACAGGGTATCCTACAATGAGCAGTTCTTC
CASSLDRVSYNEQFF
>TRBJ2-1|TRBV12-3/TRBV12-4|TRBD2|.
TGTGCCAGCAGTTCCGGGACTAGGGTGCAGTTCTTC
CASSSGTRVQFF
>TRBJ2-7|TRBV6-5|TRBD2|.
TGTGCCAGCAGTTCCGGACTAGCGGGGCACGAGCAGTACTTC
CASSSGLAGHEQYF
>TRBJ2-7|TRBV5-4|.|.
TGTGCCAGCAGCTTGGAGGGGATTCTCAACGAGCAGTACTTC
CASSLEGILNEQYF
>TRBJ1-1|TRBV14|TRBD1|.
TGTGCCAGCAGCCATTGGACAGGGGGCCGTACTGAAGCTTTCTTT
CASSHWTGGRTEAFF
>TRBJ2-7|TRBV29-1|.|.
TGCAGCGTTGATGGCGGGCTTGGCGAGCAGTACTTC
CSVDGGLGEQYF
>TRBJ1-2|TRBV28|.|.
TGTGCCAGCACTTTATACCAGGGGTCCCGCTATGGCTACACCTTC
CASTLYQGSRYGYTF
>TRBJ1-2|TRBV6-5|.|.
TGTGCCAGCATGCGACGGGGGGGCGCGGATGGCTACACCTTC
CASMRRGGADGYTF
>TRBJ2-5|TRBV5-1|TRBD1|.
TGCGCCAGCAGCCATCCGGGACAGGGAGAGACCCAGTACTTC
CASSHPGQGETQYF
>TRBJ1-1|TRBV7-9|TRBD1|.
TGTGCCAGCAGCTTATCGTTAACGGGGACAGGGGACACTGAAGCTTTCTTT
CASSLSLTGTGDTEAFF
>TRBJ1-3|TRBV6-5|TRBD1|.
TGTGCCAGCAGACAGACAGGGAGCTCTGGAAACACCATATATTTT
CASRQTGSSGNTIYF
>TRBJ2-5|TRBV6-6|TRBD2|.
TGTGCCAGCAGTGGAGGGACTAGCAAGACCCAGTACTTC
CASSGGTSKTQYF
>TRBJ1-1|TRBV6-4|TRBD1|.
TGTGCCAGCAGGCTTCGACAGGGTATGGGAGCTTTCTTT
CASRLRQGMGAFF
>TRBJ2-2|TRBV5-4|TRBD1|.
TGTGCCAGCAGCCCGACAGGGGGCATGGACACCGGGGAGCTGTTTTTT
CASSPTGGMDTGELFF